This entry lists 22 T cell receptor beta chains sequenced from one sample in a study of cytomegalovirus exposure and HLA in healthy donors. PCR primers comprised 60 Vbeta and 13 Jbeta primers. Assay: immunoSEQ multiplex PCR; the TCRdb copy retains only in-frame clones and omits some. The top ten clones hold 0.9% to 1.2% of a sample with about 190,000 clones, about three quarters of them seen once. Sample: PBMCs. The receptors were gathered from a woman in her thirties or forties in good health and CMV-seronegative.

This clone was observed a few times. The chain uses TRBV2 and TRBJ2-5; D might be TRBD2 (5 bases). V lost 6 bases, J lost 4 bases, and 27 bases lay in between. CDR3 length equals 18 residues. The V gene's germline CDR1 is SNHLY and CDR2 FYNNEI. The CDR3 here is CASRLLTQTPLGRETQYF. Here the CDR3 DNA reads TGTGCCAGCAGGCTTTTGACCCAGACCCCGTTGGGGAGAGAGACCCAGTACTTC. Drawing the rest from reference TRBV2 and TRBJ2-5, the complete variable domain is EPEVTQTPSHQVTQMGQEVILRCVPISNHLYFYWYRQILGQKVEFLVSFYNNEISEKSEIFDDQFSVERPDGSNFTLKIRSTKLEDSAMYFCASRLLTQTPLGRETQYFGPGTRLLVL.

CDR3 DNA: TGTGCCAGCAGTGCTTACGGGACTAGTCTAAATGAGCAGTTCTTC. This encodes CASSAYGTSLNEQFF. The V call is TRBV6-1, the J call TRBJ2-1; the match to TRBD2 covers 8 bases. The CDR3 extends over 15 amino acids. Trimming cost V 4 bases and J 7 bases; bases outside gene matches: 9. Germline V gene sequence: CDR1 MNHNS, CDR2 SASEGT.

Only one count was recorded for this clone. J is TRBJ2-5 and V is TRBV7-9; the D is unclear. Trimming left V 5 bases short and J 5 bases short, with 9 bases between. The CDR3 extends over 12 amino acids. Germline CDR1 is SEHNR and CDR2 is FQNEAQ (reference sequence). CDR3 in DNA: TGTGCCAGCAGCCCAGCTAGGGAGACCCAGTACTTC. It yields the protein CASSPARETQYF.

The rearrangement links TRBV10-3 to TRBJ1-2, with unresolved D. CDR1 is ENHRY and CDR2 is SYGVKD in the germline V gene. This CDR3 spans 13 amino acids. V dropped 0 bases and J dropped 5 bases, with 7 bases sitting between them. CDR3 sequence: CAISESRGYGYTF. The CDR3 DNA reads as TGTGCCATCAGTGAGTCTCGAGGGTATGGCTACACCTTC.

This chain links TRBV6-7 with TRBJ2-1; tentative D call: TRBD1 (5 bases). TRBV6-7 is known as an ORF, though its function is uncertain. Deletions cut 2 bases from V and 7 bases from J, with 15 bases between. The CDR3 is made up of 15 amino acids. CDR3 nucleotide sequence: TGTGCCAGCAGTTACGATCGTTTCAGGGAAAATGAGCAGTTCTTC. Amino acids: CASSYDRFRENEQFF.

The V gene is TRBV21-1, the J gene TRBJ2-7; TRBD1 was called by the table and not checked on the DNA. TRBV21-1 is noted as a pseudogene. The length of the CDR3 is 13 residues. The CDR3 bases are TGTGCCAGCAGCAAATCAGATGGGCGCGAGCAGTACTTC. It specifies CASSKSDGREQYF.

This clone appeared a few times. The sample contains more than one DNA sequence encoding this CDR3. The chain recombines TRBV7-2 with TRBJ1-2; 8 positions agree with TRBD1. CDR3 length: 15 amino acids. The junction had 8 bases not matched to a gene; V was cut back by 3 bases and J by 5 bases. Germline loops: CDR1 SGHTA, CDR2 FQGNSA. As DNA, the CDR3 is TGTGCCAGCAGCTTGGCTGGACAGGGTAGTTATGGCTACACCTTC. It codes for CASSLAGQGSYGYTF. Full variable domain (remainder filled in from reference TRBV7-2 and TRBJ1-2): GAGVSQSPSNKVTEKGKDVELRCDPISGHTALYWYRQSLGQGLEFLIYFQGNSAPDKSGLPSDRFSAERTGGSVSTLTIQRTQQEDSAVYLCASSLAGQGSYGYTFGSGTRLTVV.

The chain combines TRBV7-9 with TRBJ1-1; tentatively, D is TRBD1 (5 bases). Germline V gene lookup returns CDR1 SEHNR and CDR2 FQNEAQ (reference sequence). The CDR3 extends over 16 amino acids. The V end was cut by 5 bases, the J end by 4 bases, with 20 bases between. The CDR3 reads CASSPGTGWRGTEAFF. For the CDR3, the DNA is TGTGCCAGCAGCCCAGGGACCGGTTGGCGGGGCACTGAAGCTTTCTTT.

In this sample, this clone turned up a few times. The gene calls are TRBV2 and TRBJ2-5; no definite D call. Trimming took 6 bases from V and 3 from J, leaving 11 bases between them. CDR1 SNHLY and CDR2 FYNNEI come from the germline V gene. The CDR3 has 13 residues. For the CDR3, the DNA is TGTGCCAGCAGGAGTTGGAGCGAAGAGACCCAGTACTTC. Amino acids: CASRSWSEETQYF.

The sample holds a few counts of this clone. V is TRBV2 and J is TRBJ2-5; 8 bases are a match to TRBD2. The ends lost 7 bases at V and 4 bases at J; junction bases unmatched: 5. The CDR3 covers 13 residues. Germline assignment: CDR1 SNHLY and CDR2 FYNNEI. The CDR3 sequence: CASMGLEGETQYF. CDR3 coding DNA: TGTGCCAGCATGGGACTAGAAGGAGAGACCCAGTACTTC.

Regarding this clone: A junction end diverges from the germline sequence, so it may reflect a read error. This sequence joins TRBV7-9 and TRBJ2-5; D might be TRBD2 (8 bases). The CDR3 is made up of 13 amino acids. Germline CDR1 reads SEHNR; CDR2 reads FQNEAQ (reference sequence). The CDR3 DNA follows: TGTTCCAGCAGCGGGAGCAGGGGGGAGACCCAGTACTTC. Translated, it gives CSSSGSRGETQYF.

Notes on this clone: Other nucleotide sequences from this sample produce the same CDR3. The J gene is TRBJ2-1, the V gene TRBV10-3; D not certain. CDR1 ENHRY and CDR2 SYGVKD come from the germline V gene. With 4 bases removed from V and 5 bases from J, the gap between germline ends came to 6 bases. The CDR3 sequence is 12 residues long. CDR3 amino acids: CAISGQDNEQFF. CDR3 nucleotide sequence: TGTGCCATCAGTGGCCAGGACAATGAGCAGTTCTTC.

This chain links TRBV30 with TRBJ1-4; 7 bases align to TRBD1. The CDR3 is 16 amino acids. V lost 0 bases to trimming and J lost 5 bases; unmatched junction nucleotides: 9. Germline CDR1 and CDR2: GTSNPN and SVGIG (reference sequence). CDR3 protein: CAWSVSSTGRNEKLFF. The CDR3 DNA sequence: TGTGCCTGGAGTGTATCGTCGACAGGGAGAAATGAAAAACTGTTTTTT.

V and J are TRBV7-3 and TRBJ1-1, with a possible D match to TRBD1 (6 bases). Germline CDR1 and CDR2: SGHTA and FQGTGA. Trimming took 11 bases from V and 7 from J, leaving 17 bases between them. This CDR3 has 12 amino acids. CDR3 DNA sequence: TGTGCCTCCAGGACAGCTAATTATGAAGCTTTCTTT. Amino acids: CASRTANYEAFF.

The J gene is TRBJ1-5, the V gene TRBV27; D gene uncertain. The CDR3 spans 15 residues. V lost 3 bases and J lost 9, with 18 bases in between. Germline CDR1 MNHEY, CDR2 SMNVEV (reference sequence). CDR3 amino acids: CASSFSSDGRRPQHF. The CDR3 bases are TGTGCCAGCAGTTTCTCAAGCGACGGCCGTCGGCCCCAGCATTTT.

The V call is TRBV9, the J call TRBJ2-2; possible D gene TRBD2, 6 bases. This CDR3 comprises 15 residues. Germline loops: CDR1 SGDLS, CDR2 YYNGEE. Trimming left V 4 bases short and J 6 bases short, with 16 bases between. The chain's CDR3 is CASSFTQGTSGELFF. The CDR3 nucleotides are TGTGCCAGCAGCTTCACTCAAGGGACTTCCGGGGAGCTGTTTTTT.

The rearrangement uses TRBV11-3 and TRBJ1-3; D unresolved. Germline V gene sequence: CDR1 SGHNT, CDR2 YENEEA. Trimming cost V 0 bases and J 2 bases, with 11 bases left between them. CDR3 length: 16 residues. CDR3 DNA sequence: TGTGCCAGCAGCTTAGAGAGGGCCATCACTGGAAACACCATATATTTT. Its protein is CASSLERAITGNTIYF.

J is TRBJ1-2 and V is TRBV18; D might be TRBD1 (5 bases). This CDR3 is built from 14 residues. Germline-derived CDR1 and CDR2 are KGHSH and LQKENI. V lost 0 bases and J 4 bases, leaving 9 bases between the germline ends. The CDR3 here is CASSPPQTVYGYTF. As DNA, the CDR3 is TGTGCCAGCTCACCACCTCAGACAGTCTATGGCTACACCTTC.

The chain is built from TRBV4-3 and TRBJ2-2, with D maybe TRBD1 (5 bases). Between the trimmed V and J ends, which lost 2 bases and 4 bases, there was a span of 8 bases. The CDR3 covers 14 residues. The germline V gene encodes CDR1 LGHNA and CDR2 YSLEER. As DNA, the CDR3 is TGCGCCAGCAGCCAACAGGGTTCCACCGGGGAGCTGTTTTTT. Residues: CASSQQGSTGELFF.

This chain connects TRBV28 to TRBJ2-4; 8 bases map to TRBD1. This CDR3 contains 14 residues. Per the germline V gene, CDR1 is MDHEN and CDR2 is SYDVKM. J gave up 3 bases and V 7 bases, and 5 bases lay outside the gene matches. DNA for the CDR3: TGTGCCAGCAAAGGACAGGGAGACAAAAACATTCAGTACTTC. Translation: CASKGQGDKNIQYF.

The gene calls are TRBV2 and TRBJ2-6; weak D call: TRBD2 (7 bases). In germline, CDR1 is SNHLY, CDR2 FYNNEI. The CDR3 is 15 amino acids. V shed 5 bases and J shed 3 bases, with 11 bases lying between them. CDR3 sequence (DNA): TGTGCCAGCAGTCGGGGGGCGAATGGGGCCAACGTCCTGACTTTC. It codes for CASSRGANGANVLTF.

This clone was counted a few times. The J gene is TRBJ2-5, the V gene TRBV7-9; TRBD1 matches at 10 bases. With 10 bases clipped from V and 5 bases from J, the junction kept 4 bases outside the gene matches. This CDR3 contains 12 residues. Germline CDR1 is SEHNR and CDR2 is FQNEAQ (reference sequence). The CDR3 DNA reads TGTGCCACGACAGGGGGCGCGGAGACCCAGTACTTC. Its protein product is CATTGGAETQYF.